This passage covers 27 T cell receptor beta chains from one sample sequenced in a study of T cell changes during pregnancy in multiple sclerosis. Produced via immunoSEQ multiplex PCR; TCRdb's table is partial and in-frame only. The sample records 56,000 or so clones, about nine tenths being singletons. Material: peripheral blood, obtained in the first trimester of pregnancy. Source of these receptors: a female donor in good health, enrolled as a control in a pregnancy study.

This clone was seen a single time. The chain combines TRBV28 with TRBJ1-1; D perhaps matches TRBD1 (5 bases). V lost 6 bases, J lost 7 bases, and 18 bases lay in between. Per germline, CDR1 MDHEN and CDR2 SYDVKM. The CDR3 covers 14 residues. The CDR3 is CASSLRDLTGEAFF. As DNA, the CDR3 is TGTGCCAGCAGCCTCAGGGACTTAACGGGTGAAGCTTTCTTT.

The chain carries TRBV29-1 and TRBJ1-3; 7 bases fit TRBD1. CDR3 length equals 16 residues. CDR1 and CDR2 (germline): SQVTM, ANQGSEA. Losses at the gene ends were 1 base for V and 3 bases for J; bases not matched to a gene: 9. The CDR3 region has the DNA TGCAGCGTTGAAGGACGACAGGGAGAAGATGGAAACACCATATATTTT. Translated: CSVEGRQGEDGNTIYF.

V usage is TRBV5-4 and J usage is TRBJ1-5, with D possibly being TRBD1 (5 bases). V lost 4 bases and J lost 4, with 9 bases in between. Germline CDR1 and CDR2: SGHNT and YYREEE (reference sequence). The CDR3 spans 13 residues. The CDR3 sequence: CASSPGGNQPQHF. The CDR3 region has the DNA TGTGCCAGCAGCCCCGGGGGGAATCAGCCCCAGCATTTT.

The chain recombines TRBV6-5 with TRBJ1-5; no clear D. Trimming left V 6 bases short and J 5 bases short, with 11 bases between. Germline V lookup: CDR1 MNHEY, CDR2 SVGAGI. The CDR3 is 13 amino acids. CDR3 residues: CASSQWRHQPQHF. The CDR3, as DNA: TGTGCCAGCAGCCAATGGAGGCATCAGCCCCAGCATTTT.

The chain combines TRBV19 with TRBJ1-1; the D gene is possibly TRBD1 (5 bases). Germline CDR1 LNHDA, CDR2 SQIVND (reference sequence). CDR3 length: 13 amino acids. The V and J ends lost 1 base and 4 bases respectively, with 7 bases between them. The CDR3 DNA is TGTGCCAGTAGTATAGTGGGGGGCACTGAAGCTTTCTTT. Protein product: CASSIVGGTEAFF.

V usage is TRBV2 and J usage is TRBJ1-4; TRBD1 might be the D (6 bases). This CDR3 comprises 15 residues. Trimming took off 4 bases at V and 5 bases at J, with 14 bases between the two ends. Germline CDR1 and CDR2: SNHLY and FYNNEI. Here the CDR3 DNA reads TGTGCCAGCAGTGCCCGGGACACCGGAAATGAAAAACTGTTTTTT. Translated, it gives CASSARDTGNEKLFF.

The count of this clone is one. This chain uses TRBV29-1 with TRBJ2-7, with 10 nucleotides matching TRBD1. In germline, CDR1 is SQVTM, CDR2 ANQGSEA. Trimming at V came to 4 bases and at J to 6 bases, leaving 12 bases not matched to a gene. This CDR3 spans 15 amino acids. The CDR3 spells CSVAGAPGTGVEQYF. CDR3 nucleotide sequence: TGCAGCGTTGCGGGGGCACCCGGGACAGGGGTCGAGCAGTACTTC.

The chain is built from TRBV7-9 and TRBJ2-7; unclear D gene. This CDR3 is built from 16 residues. V shed 4 bases and J shed 2 bases, with 18 bases lying between them. Germline V CDR1 and CDR2: SEHNR, FQNEAQ (reference sequence). For the CDR3, the DNA is TGTGCCAGCAGCTCTTGGGCCTCTCACCGAGCCTACGAGCAGTACTTC. Amino acid sequence: CASSSWASHRAYEQYF.

This chain uses TRBV6-5 with TRBJ1-1; 8 bases are shared with TRBD1. V shed 5 bases, J shed 4 bases, and the junction held 6 bases outside the gene matches. This CDR3 is 14 amino acids long. Germline CDR1 is MNHEY and CDR2 is SVGAGI. The CDR3 reads CASSTITGGTEAFF. The CDR3 DNA follows: TGTGCCAGCAGTACCATTACAGGGGGCACTGAAGCTTTCTTT.

This CDR3 reads CASSQDPSAGGRYEQYF. DNA of the CDR3: TGTGCCAGCAGCCAAGATCCCAGCGCCGGTGGGAGGTACGAGCAGTACTTC. The chain uses TRBV4-2 and TRBJ2-7; the D gene is possibly TRBD2 (6 bases). The CDR3 spans 17 residues. Germline assignment: CDR1 LGHNA and CDR2 YNFKEQ. V was clipped by 0 bases and J by 4 bases, with 19 bases between them.

V gene TRBV7-9 combines with J gene TRBJ2-1; 7 bases match TRBD2. CDR1 is SEHNR, CDR2 FQNEAQ, per germline (reference sequence). The CDR3 is 14 residues long. Trimming took 3 bases from V and 9 from J; bases not matched to a gene: 8. The CDR3 spells CASSLTGGGGEQFF. In DNA, the CDR3 is TGTGCCAGCAGCTTGACCGGCGGGGGAGGTGAGCAGTTCTTC. Full variable domain (remainder filled in from reference TRBV7-9 and TRBJ2-1): DTGVSQNPRHKITKRGQNVTFRCDPISEHNRLYWYRQTLGQGPEFLTYFQNEAQLEKSRLLSDRFSAERPKGSFSTLEIQRTEQGDSAMYLCASSLTGGGGEQFFGPGTRLTVL.

The chain uses TRBV9 and TRBJ1-1, with 9 nucleotides matching TRBD1. Germline CDR1 SGDLS, CDR2 YYNGEE. CDR3 length: 12 residues. Trimming cost V 4 bases and J 11 bases; bases outside gene matches: 6. Here the CDR3 DNA reads TGTGCCAGCAGCCAGTGGACAGGGGAGGCTTTCTTT. It is translated as CASSQWTGEAFF.

The chain uses TRBV7-2 and TRBJ2-7; 9 nucleotides agree with TRBD1. This CDR3 comprises 15 residues. Losses at the gene ends were 3 bases for V and 1 base for J; bases not matched to a gene: 4. Germline CDR1 and CDR2: SGHTA and FQGNSA. Here the CDR3 DNA reads TGTGCCAGCAGCTTTTCCGGGACAGGGTCCTACGAGCAGTACTTC. This codes for CASSFSGTGSYEQYF. Complete variable domain (other parts from reference TRBV7-2 and TRBJ2-7): GAGVSQSPSNKVTEKGKDVELRCDPISGHTALYWYRQSLGQGLEFLIYFQGNSAPDKSGLPSDRFSAERTGGSVSTLTIQRTQQEDSAVYLCASSFSGTGSYEQYFGPGTRLTVT.

This rearrangement joins TRBV2 to TRBJ1-6, with 8 bases lining up with TRBD1. The CDR3 is made up of 14 amino acids. V shed 5 bases and J 8 bases; nucleotides not matched to a gene: 5. Germline V CDR1 and CDR2: SNHLY, FYNNEI. CDR3 in DNA: TGTGCCAGCAGTCGGACAGGGTGGGATTCACCCCTCCACTTT. Translating it yields CASSRTGWDSPLHF.

The J gene is TRBJ1-1, the V gene TRBV6-1; the match to TRBD1 covers 9 bases. Germline V gives CDR1 MNHNS, CDR2 SASEGT. Trimming removed 4 bases from V and 3 bases from J; junction bases left unmatched: 6. This CDR3 has 15 amino acids. DNA of the CDR3: TGTGCCAGCAGTGCCCTTACAGGGGGCGACACTGAAGCTTTCTTT. This codes for CASSALTGGDTEAFF.

The V gene is TRBV25-1, the J gene TRBJ1-6; TRBD1 might be the D (6 bases). With 7 bases removed from V and 11 bases from J, the gap between germline ends came to 15 bases. This CDR3 comprises 13 residues. Germline lookup yields CDR1 MGHDK and CDR2 SYGVNS. The DNA of the CDR3 is TGTGCCAGCAAGGGCTCGACAGGAGCACCCCTCCACTTT. The encoded protein is CASKGSTGAPLHF.

The chain has TRBV20-1 and TRBJ2-1; weak D call: TRBD2 (5 bases). Germline V CDR1 and CDR2: DFQATT, SNEGSKA (reference sequence). There are 11 residues in the CDR3. Trimming pared 6 bases from V and 4 bases from J, leaving 7 bases between. CDR3 DNA: TGCAGTGCCGGGAAGTACAATGAGCAGTTCTTC. It yields the protein CSAGKYNEQFF.

Regarding this clone: Other DNA sequences in the same sample also yield this CDR3. This chain connects TRBV9 to TRBJ1-2; the match to TRBD1 covers 7 bases. V was pared by 0 bases and J by 6 bases, with 5 bases of the junction left unmatched. This CDR3 is 14 amino acids long. CDR1 is SGDLS and CDR2 is YYNGEE in the germline V gene. CDR3 nucleotide sequence: TGTGCCAGCAGCGTAGGAGTAACAGGGGATGGCTACACCTTC. Protein product: CASSVGVTGDGYTF.

The V and J genes are TRBV2 and TRBJ2-1; D is undetermined. Trimming took 8 bases from V and 10 from J, leaving 15 bases between them. The CDR3 has 12 residues. CDR1 and CDR2 (germline): SNHLY, FYNNEI. The DNA of the CDR3 is TGTGCCAGCGGGCAGGCACCCTGGGAGCAGTTCTTC. It is translated as CASGQAPWEQFF.

The genes are TRBV2 and TRBJ1-5, with 7 bases aligning to TRBD1. J was trimmed by 6 bases and V by 2 bases; bases with no gene match: 4. Germline V gene sequence: CDR1 SNHLY, CDR2 FYNNEI. The CDR3 covers 14 residues. The CDR3 DNA follows: TGTGCCAGCAGTGAACAGGGGGTAGGTCAGCCCCAGCATTTT. Protein: CASSEQGVGQPQHF.

This chain links TRBV9 with TRBJ1-1; the D gene is possibly TRBD1 (5 bases). The CDR3 has 14 amino acids. V was trimmed by 4 bases and J by 4 bases, leaving 14 bases between them. Germline CDR1 reads SGDLS; CDR2 reads YYNGEE. The CDR3 region has the DNA TGTGCCAGCAGCCCGGGTCCAGGGATCACTGAAGCTTTCTTT. Protein: CASSPGPGITEAFF.

The chain is built from TRBV11-2 and TRBJ2-5; no firm D call. This CDR3 region has 14 residues. Trimming took 5 bases from V and 5 from J, leaving 15 bases between them. Germline CDR1 is SGHAT and CDR2 is FQNNGV. CDR3: CASSPRPIGETQYF. DNA of the CDR3: TGTGCCAGCAGCCCTAGACCAATCGGGGAGACCCAGTACTTC.

The chain employs TRBV6-6 and TRBJ2-2; 11 bases align to TRBD2. V lost 5 bases to trimming and J lost 7 bases; unmatched junction nucleotides: 9. This CDR3 is 16 amino acids long. CDR1 and CDR2 from the germline V gene are MNHNY and SVGAGI (reference sequence). The CDR3 coding sequence is TGTGCCAGCAGTCTAATTAGCGGGAGGGACGACGGGGAGCTGTTTTTT. Translated: CASSLISGRDDGELFF.

The V gene is TRBV6-1, the J gene TRBJ1-1, with 10 bases lining up with TRBD1. V was pared by 7 bases and J by 6 bases, with 8 bases of the junction left unmatched. Germline lookup yields CDR1 MNHNS and CDR2 SASEGT. The CDR3 sequence is 14 residues long. The CDR3 protein is CASNPDRGGAEAFF. The DNA of the CDR3 is TGTGCCAGCAACCCGGACAGGGGGGGTGCTGAAGCTTTCTTT.

J is TRBJ1-1 and V is TRBV5-5, with TRBD1 matching over 8 bases. Germline values: CDR1 SGHKS, CDR2 YYEKEE (reference sequence). The CDR3 length is 15 residues. The V gene end was trimmed by 3 bases and the J gene end by 4 bases; junction bases not matched to a gene: 8. The CDR3 sequence: CASSWGQAMSTEAFF. CDR3 sequence (DNA): TGTGCCAGCAGCTGGGGACAGGCGATGTCCACTGAAGCTTTCTTT.

The chain carries TRBV13 and TRBJ2-1, with TRBD1 identical over 7 bases. There are 14 residues in the CDR3. V shed 5 bases and J 8 bases; nucleotides not matched to a gene: 9. Germline CDR1 is PRHDT and CDR2 is FYEKMQ (reference sequence). The CDR3 DNA follows: TGTGCCAGCAGCGCCCGACAGGGACGGGATGAGCAGTTCTTC. Translation: CASSARQGRDEQFF. The variable domain in full, with the rest retrieved from reference TRBV13 and TRBJ2-1, is AAGVIQSPRHLIKEKRETATLKCYPIPRHDTVYWYQQGPGQDPQFLISFYEKMQSDKGSIPDRFSAQQFSDYHSELNMSSLELGDSALYFCASSARQGRDEQFFGPGTRLTVL.

This rearrangement joins TRBV29-1 to TRBJ1-2; maybe TRBD1 (6 bases). CDR3 length equals 15 residues. Germline V CDR1 and CDR2: SQVTM, ANQGSEA. Trimming stripped 4 bases from V and 0 bases from J, with 15 bases between. The CDR3, as DNA: TGCAGCGTTGGAGGGGGAAAGGAGCCTAACTATGGCTACACCTTC. Its protein is CSVGGGKEPNYGYTF.